Listed below are T cell receptor beta chains from one sample, sequenced in a study of blood T cell repertoires in COVID-19. Assay: immunoSEQ multiplex PCR; the TCRdb copy retains only in-frame clones and omits some. In the table there are around 180,000 clones, 86% of which are singletons. Sample: PBMCs or T cells enriched from blood (not recorded which). All receptors come from a woman younger than 45 who had recovered from COVID-19. The CDR3 runs from the conserved cysteine through the conserved F or W. The D gene is left open where the match is weak. Clone sizes are given selectively: once, few, many, or a class where the clone is expanded.

D gene	J gene	clone size	V gene	CDR3 DNA	CDR3 protein
-	TRBJ2-1	-	TRBV3-1/TRBV3-2	TGTGCCAGCAGCCCCTCGTTTAGCTCCTACAATGAGCAGTTCTTC	CASSPSFSSYNEQFF
-	TRBJ2-1	-	TRBV3-1/TRBV3-2	TGTGCCAGCAGTCAATTTCTTGTGGGACTCCGCTCCTACAATGAGCAGTTCTTC	CASSQFLVGLRSYNEQFF
-	TRBJ2-7	-	TRBV18	TGTGCCAGCTCACCACCTCTGAGCGAGCAGTACTTC	CASSPPLSEQYF
-	TRBJ2-2	-	TRBV28	TGTGCCACCGAAACCGGGACTTACACCGGGGAGCTGTTTTTT	CATETGTYTGELFF
TRBD1	TRBJ2-3	-	TRBV5-1	TGCGCCAGCAGCTTGGGCCAGGGGGTTGGAGATACGCAGTATTTT	CASSLGQGVGDTQYF
TRBD1	TRBJ1-5	-	TRBV28	TGTGCCAGCAGTTCCTTACCGGGACAGGGGAATCAGCCCCAGCATTTT	CASSSLPGQGNQPQHF
TRBD1	TRBJ2-2	-	TRBV6-5	TGTGCCAGCAACACGGCCGGGACAGGGACCGGGGAGCTGTTTTTT	CASNTAGTGTGELFF
TRBD1	TRBJ1-4	once	TRBV6-1	TGTGCCAGCAGTGACATGGGACAGGAAGGTGAAAAACTGTTTTTT	CASSDMGQEGEKLFF
-	TRBJ1-3	-	TRBV4-2	TGTGCCAGCAGCCAAGATGCAGGTAGTGGGTCTGGAAACACCATATATTTT	CASSQDAGSGSGNTIYF
TRBD1	TRBJ1-4	-	TRBV2	TGTGCCAGCAGTCCGGACAGGGGGCTGATTGGGCGTAATGAAAAACTGTTTTTT	CASSPDRGLIGRNEKLFF
-	TRBJ2-7	-	TRBV2	TGTGCCAGCAGTGAATACAGGCCCCTTTACGAGCAGTACTTC	CASSEYRPLYEQYF
TRBD1	TRBJ1-5	-	TRBV2	TGTGCCAGCAGTGAAATTCGGGGAGGGACAGGTAATCAGCCCCAGCATTTT	CASSEIRGGTGNQPQHF
TRBD1	TRBJ2-7	-	TRBV28	TGTGCCAGCAGCTCTTCGGGACAGGGGGCCTACGAGCAGTACTTC	CASSSSGQGAYEQYF
TRBD2	TRBJ2-1	few	TRBV5-5	TGTGCCAGCAGCTTGTACGCTAGCGGGTTTCAGCAGTTCTTC	CASSLYASGFQQFF
TRBD1	TRBJ2-1	-	TRBV24-1	TGTGCCAAAAACCGGGACAGGGGGCCGCGGCTGAATGAGCAGTTCTTC	CAKNRDRGPRLNEQFF
TRBD2	TRBJ2-2	-	TRBV5-8	TGTGCCAGCAGTTTGAGACTAGCGGGAGGGCCCGGCGGGGAGCTGTTTTTT	CASSLRLAGGPGGELFF
TRBD1	TRBJ2-5	-	TRBV28	TGTGCCAGCAGTTTCGTCAGGGGGATAGGGGAGACCCAGTACTTC	CASSFVRGIGETQYF
-	TRBJ2-7	once	TRBV6-6	TGTGCCAGCAGATCCCTACAGGGCTACGAGCAGTACTTC	CASRSLQGYEQYF
-	TRBJ1-1	few	TRBV10-1	TGCGCCAGCAGTAATCAACAGGGCAGGCGGACTGAAGCTTTCTTT	CASSNQQGRRTEAFF
TRBD1	TRBJ2-3	-	TRBV27	TGTGCCAGCAGTCTCCTGGACAGGCCCACAGATACGCAGTATTTT	CASSLLDRPTDTQYF
-	TRBJ2-2	-	TRBV6-5	TGTGCCAGCAGTTACTCGATGTTGACAGCCGCCGGGGAGCTGTTTTTT	CASSYSMLTAAGELFF
TRBD2	TRBJ2-7	-	TRBV4-1	TGCGCCAGCAGCCAAGGTTTACTAGCGGGAGGGTACGAGCAGTACTTC	CASSQGLLAGGYEQYF
-	TRBJ2-1	few	TRBV5-6	TGTGCCAGCAGCTTCATAGACAATGAGCAGTTCTTC	CASSFIDNEQFF
-	TRBJ2-2	-	TRBV18	TGTGCCAGCTCACCTAATCGACAGTCCGGGGAGCTGTTTTTT	CASSPNRQSGELFF
-	TRBJ1-5	-	TRBV7-2	TGTGCCAGCAGCTTGCCAGGCGACCCGTATCAGCCCCAGCATTTT	CASSLPGDPYQPQHF
-	TRBJ2-2	-	TRBV28	TGTGCCAGCCGGGGTAGCGGGAACACCGGGGAGCTGTTTTTT	CASRGSGNTGELFF
-	TRBJ1-5	-	TRBV4-1	TGCGCCAGCAGCCAAGGGCCAGGGCCGGGTCAGCCCCAGCATTTT	CASSQGPGPGQPQHF
-	TRBJ2-3	-	TRBV7-2	TGTGCCAGCAGCTTTGAGGGTAGCACAGATACGCAGTATTTT	CASSFEGSTDTQYF
-	TRBJ2-2	-	TRBV21-1	TGTGCCAGCAGCAAATCAGGGGGAAACACCGGGGAGCTGTTTTTT	CASSKSGGNTGELFF
-	TRBJ1-1	-	TRBV28	TGTGCCAGCCGGCGCCCGGGAACTGCAACTGAAGCTTTCTTT	CASRRPGTATEAFF
-	TRBJ1-1	-	TRBV10-3	TGTGCCATCACTGCCGCCCCGGACACTGAAGCTTTCTTT	CAITAAPDTEAFF
TRBD2	TRBJ2-1	-	TRBV5-4	TGTGCCAGCAGCTCGCCGACTAGCGGGAGGGAGGGCAATGAGCAGTTCTTC	CASSSPTSGREGNEQFF
TRBD1	TRBJ2-2	-	TRBV3-1/TRBV3-2	TGTGCCAGCAGCGAAGGACAGGGTGGCACCGGGGAGCTGTTTTTT	CASSEGQGGTGELFF
TRBD2	TRBJ2-2	-	TRBV2	TGTGCCAGCAGTGCTGCCAGCGGGAGGGTCACCGGGGAGCTGTTTTTT	CASSAASGRVTGELFF